A single sample is the source of the 19 T cell receptor beta chains below, sequenced in a study of beta chain features in type 1 diabetes. Sequenced material consisted of expressed TCRB transcripts (all of the isolated RNA was reverse transcribed). Assay used: immunoSEQ multiplex PCR; TCRdb lists only in-frame clones, some missing. The table records 300,000 or so clones, roughly 13% of them present only once. Their recognized antigens are unknown. Study-wide points: Moderate but significant shortening of TCRB CDR3s was recorded in all four CD4+ subsets from Type 1 diabetes patients.

Sequencing was performed on naive CD4+ T cells from blood. Receptor source: a man between 25 and 39 years old with type 1 diabetes.

This clone occurred a few times. The rearrangement uses TRBV28 and TRBJ1-2; 9 bases agree with TRBD1. Germline V CDR1 and CDR2: MDHEN, SYDVKM. V lost 4 bases, J lost 6 bases, and 6 bases stayed unmatched. The CDR3 has 14 amino acids. The CDR3 bases are TGTGCCAGCAGTTCCGAGGGACAGGGCCATGGCTACACCTTC. Translated: CASSSEGQGHGYTF.

The V call is TRBV28, the J call TRBJ2-1, with 10 bases lining up with TRBD2. V was pared by 6 bases and J by 4 bases, with 6 bases of the junction left unmatched. The CDR3 covers 15 residues. Germline-derived CDR1 and CDR2 are MDHEN and SYDVKM. Here the CDR3 DNA reads TGTGCCAGCAGCCGCCCTAGCGGGAGTTACAATGAGCAGTTCTTC. Translating it yields CASSRPSGSYNEQFF. The full variable domain, rest sourced from reference TRBV28 and TRBJ2-1, is DVKVTQSSRYLVKRTGEKVFLECVQDMDHENMFWYRQDPGLGLRLIYFSYDVKMKEKGDIPEGYSVSREKKERFSLILESASTNQTSMYLCASSRPSGSYNEQFFGPGTRLTVL.

This clone was observed a handful of times. The CDR3 coding sequence is TGTGCCAGCAGCTTAGAACTCGAGCGGGAGGGCACCGGGGAGCTGTTTTTT. It translates to CASSLELEREGTGELFF. The J gene is TRBJ2-2, the V gene TRBV5-4; 10 bases map to TRBD2. The V segment lost 2 bases and the J segment 4 bases; nucleotides outside the gene matches: 8. Germline-derived CDR1 and CDR2 are SGHNT and YYREEE (reference sequence). CDR3 length equals 17 residues.

This clone was found a few times. The chain links TRBV4-3 to TRBJ2-1, with 8 bases identical to TRBD2. Trimming took 4 bases from V and 0 from J; bases not matched to a gene: 11. There are 18 residues in the CDR3. Germline V CDR1 and CDR2: LGHNA, YSLEER. The CDR3 spells CASSPRLSGTNSYNEQFF. CDR3 sequence (DNA): TGCGCCAGCAGCCCAAGACTTAGCGGGACTAACTCCTACAATGAGCAGTTCTTC.

This clone showed up just a few times. The V call is TRBV7-9, the J call TRBJ2-3, with D possibly TRBD2 on 5 matching bases. The CDR3 spans 14 residues. Trimming cost V 2 bases and J 2 bases, with 8 bases left between them. Germline V gives CDR1 SEHNR, CDR2 FQNEAQ (reference sequence). The CDR3 here is CASSLLATTDTQYF. CDR3 DNA sequence: TGTGCCAGCAGCTTACTAGCAACCACAGATACGCAGTATTTT.

This clone was observed a few times. The V and J genes are TRBV28 and TRBJ2-1, with D perhaps TRBD1 (7 bases). The CDR3 has 17 amino acids. Germline lookup yields CDR1 MDHEN and CDR2 SYDVKM. With 6 bases removed from V and 0 bases from J, the gap between germline ends came to 18 bases. The CDR3 here is CASRAPSGGSSYNEQFF. The CDR3 coding sequence is TGTGCCAGCAGGGCACCTTCAGGGGGGAGCTCCTACAATGAGCAGTTCTTC.

This clone was counted only a few times. This sequence joins TRBV5-4 and TRBJ1-3; 7 nucleotides align to TRBD1. Germline V lookup: CDR1 SGHNT, CDR2 YYREEE (reference sequence). The CDR3 length is 15 residues. Unmatched junction bases numbered 3, after V lost 3 bases and J lost 0 bases. In DNA, the CDR3 is TGTGCCAGCAGCTCCGGACAGGACTCTGGAAACACCATATATTTT. This sequence encodes CASSSGQDSGNTIYF.

DNA for the CDR3: TGTGCCAGCTCAGCTCTAGCGGGAGAAGAGACCCAGTACTTC. Its translation is CASSALAGEETQYF. The J gene is TRBJ2-5, the V gene TRBV18, with 10 bases identical to TRBD2. From germline, CDR1 is KGHSH and CDR2 LQKENI. Trimming took 5 bases from V and 3 from J; bases not matched to a gene: 3. This CDR3 has 14 residues.

The table lists this clone with a few counts. V usage is TRBV5-1 and J usage is TRBJ2-4, with 8 nucleotides matching TRBD1. Looked up from germline, CDR1 is SGHRS and CDR2 is YFSETQ. J lost 5 bases, V lost 4 bases, and 5 bases had no gene match. This CDR3 comprises 14 residues. The CDR3 DNA reads TGCGCCAGCAGCCCGCAGGGGGCCGAAAACATTCAGTACTTC. This encodes CASSPQGAENIQYF.

This chain uses TRBV5-1 with TRBJ2-1; the D gene is possibly TRBD2 (5 bases). V was cut by 8 bases and J by 2 bases, with 14 bases left in between. This CDR3 has 14 residues. The germline V gene has CDR1 SGHRS and CDR2 YFSETQ. CDR3 coding DNA: TGCGCCAGTCACGAGAGGGAAACCTACAATGAGCAGTTCTTC. As protein: CASHERETYNEQFF.

This clone was detected only a few times. The J gene is TRBJ2-2, the V gene TRBV7-2; TRBD2 agrees at 8 bases. Germline CDR1 reads SGHTA; CDR2 reads FQGNSA. After removal of 6 bases from V and 3 bases from J, the junction contained 3 bases not matched to a gene. The CDR3 is made up of 14 amino acids. The CDR3, as DNA: TGTGCCAGCAGTAGTAGCGGGGACACCGGGGAGCTGTTTTTT. Amino acid sequence: CASSSSGDTGELFF.

This clone turned up a few times. The chain uses TRBV2 and TRBJ1-2; TRBD1 agrees at 7 bases. V lost 8 bases, J lost 5 bases, and 5 bases stayed unmatched. The CDR3 length is 12 residues. Germline loops: CDR1 SNHLY, CDR2 FYNNEI. The CDR3 nucleotides read TGTGCCAGCGGGGGACAGCGATATGGCTACACCTTC. Encoded protein: CASGGQRYGYTF.

To note about this clone: Other DNA sequences in this sample translate to the same CDR3. CDR3 sequence reads: CASSLQENTEAFF. The CDR3 DNA is TGTGCCAGCAGCCTACAGGAGAACACTGAAGCTTTCTTT. The chain carries TRBV7-9 and TRBJ1-1, with D possibly TRBD1 on 5 matching bases. This CDR3 comprises 13 residues. The germline CDR1 and CDR2 sequences are SEHNR and FQNEAQ (reference sequence). Trimming cost V 5 bases and J 1 base, with 8 bases left between them.

This clone came up a few times. The chain links TRBV18 to TRBJ1-2; the match to TRBD1 covers 9 bases. The CDR3 consists of 18 residues. J gave up 6 bases and V 3 bases, and 17 bases lay outside the gene matches. Germline assignment: CDR1 KGHSH and CDR2 LQKENI. The CDR3 DNA follows: TGTGCCAGCTCACCCGCAGAAACATACCGGGACAGGGCGGATGGCTACACCTTC. Amino acid sequence: CASSPAETYRDRADGYTF.

This chain joins TRBV9 and TRBJ1-1; maybe TRBD1 (6 bases). Trimming pared 4 bases from V and 7 bases from J, leaving 23 bases between. This CDR3 comprises 16 residues. CDR1 SGDLS and CDR2 YYNGEE come from the germline V gene. The CDR3 DNA follows: TGTGCCAGCAGCAGGGGGGGGCCGGTGGGGCAGGGTGAAGCTTTCTTT. Translated: CASSRGGPVGQGEAFF.

This clone was detected a few times. The gene calls are TRBV27 and TRBJ2-3, with 8 nucleotides matching TRBD2. Per the germline V gene, CDR1 is MNHEY and CDR2 is SMNVEV (reference sequence). Losses at the gene ends were 6 bases for V and 9 bases for J; bases not matched to a gene: 2. This CDR3 has 11 residues. The DNA for the CDR3 is TGTGCCAGCAGGCGGGGGGACACGCAGTATTTT. This translates into CASRRGDTQYF.

The rearrangement links TRBV2 to TRBJ2-7; 11 positions match TRBD1. The V segment lost 4 bases and the J segment 1 base; nucleotides outside the gene matches: 3. This CDR3 is 15 amino acids long. The germline V gene encodes CDR1 SNHLY and CDR2 FYNNEI. Here the CDR3 DNA reads TGTGCCAGCAGTGGGGGACAGGGGGTATCCTACGAGCAGTACTTC. Translation: CASSGGQGVSYEQYF.

The V gene is TRBV6-5, the J gene TRBJ1-2; 7 positions agree with TRBD1. This CDR3 has 16 amino acids. The germline CDR1 and CDR2 sequences are MNHEY and SVGAGI. J was trimmed by 4 bases and V by 0 bases; bases with no gene match: 8. The CDR3 is CASSYSDPGGSYGYTF. The CDR3 region has the DNA TGTGCCAGCAGTTACTCCGACCCAGGGGGTAGCTATGGCTACACCTTC.

This clone was detected once. V gene TRBV11-2 combines with J gene TRBJ2-5; 8 bases agree with TRBD2. From germline, CDR1 is SGHAT and CDR2 FQNNGV. This CDR3 has 15 amino acids. V shed 2 bases, J shed 2 bases, and the junction held 4 bases outside the gene matches. CDR3 protein: CASSLPAGVQETQYF. The CDR3 DNA sequence: TGTGCCAGCAGCTTACCAGCGGGAGTTCAAGAGACCCAGTACTTC.